This record covers a single T cell receptor beta chain. Ages ranged from roughly 18 to 100 years, with residence in 24 US areas. These data come from a study of blood T cell repertoires in COVID-19. Looking at the study overall: Sources were T cells, B-cell-depleted T cells, or PBMCs; the material itself was cDNA or gDNA.

Profiled with immunoSEQ multiplex PCR; TCRdb holds only in-frame clones, not every one. The repertoire holds about 280,000 clones, with 85% to 90% as singletons. This CDR3 comprises 13 residues. The chain carries TRBV21-1 and TRBJ1-2; TRBD1, the D gene given by the table, was not confirmed from the DNA. TRBV21-1 constitutes a pseudogene. Material for sequencing was PBMCs or T cells enriched from blood (not recorded which). This sequence originates from a woman aged 55-69 years who had recovered from COVID-19. The CDR3 DNA sequence: TGTGCCAGCACCCGAACAGGGAAATATGGCTACACCTTC. It codes for CASTRTGKYGYTF.